The 17 T cell receptor beta chains given below trace back to one sample, sequenced in a study of CD8+CD57+ T cells in acquired aplastic anemia. For CDR3 and TCR beta VDJ profiling, genomic DNA was the template used. Via MiXCR, TCRdb re-called the reads, giving one row per CDR3 protein. The sample gives over 100,000 distinct CDR3 sequences, around two fifths of which show up once; 8% to 9.5% is in the top ten. The material sequenced was sorted CD4+, CD8+, or CD8+CD57+ T cells (not recorded which) from PBMCs. These receptors all stem from a human donor in good health, serving as a control.

Ten or more counts support this clonotype. The V call is TRBV20-1, the J call TRBJ1-2, with 7 bases that match TRBD1. This CDR3 comprises 13 residues. CDR1 is DFQATT, CDR2 SNEGSKA, per germline (reference sequence). V was clipped by 3 bases and J by 8 bases; unmatched bases: 9. The CDR3: CSARPQGEEGYTF. DNA of the CDR3: TGCAGTGCTAGGCCGCAGGGGGAGGAAGGCTACACCTTC.

This clonotype has a count of ten or more. This rearrangement joins TRBV19 to TRBJ1-3, with D perhaps TRBD1 (5 bases). CDR1 is LNHDA, CDR2 SQIVND, per germline (reference sequence). The V gene lost 5 bases and the J gene lost 3 bases, with 20 bases spanning the gap. The CDR3 loop spans 17 amino acids. CDR3 in amino acids: CASSGTLGTDLGNTIYF. The DNA for the CDR3 is TGTGCCAGTAGTGGAACCCTTGGGACGGACCTTGGAAACACCATATATTTT.

The rearrangement links TRBV15 to TRBJ2-7; TRBD1 or TRBD2 may be the D gene (5 bases each). Germline-derived CDR1 and CDR2 are LNHNV and YYDKDF (reference sequence). Trimming took 0 bases from V and 5 from J, leaving 17 bases between them. This CDR3 has 16 residues. Here the CDR3 reads CATSRDRGQGMDEQYF. The CDR3 region has the DNA TGTGCCACCAGCAGAGATCGAGGGCAGGGTATGGACGAGCAGTACTTC.

V usage is TRBV29-1 and J usage is TRBJ2-3; TRBD2 matches at 11 bases. This CDR3 comprises 15 residues. J gave up 4 bases and V 5 bases, and 8 bases lay outside the gene matches. CDR1 is SQVTM and CDR2 is ANQGSEA in the germline V gene. CDR3 residues: CSVTYSGGAPDTQYF. In nucleotides, the CDR3 is TGCAGCGTTACGTATAGCGGGGGGGCCCCAGATACGCAGTATTTT.

Many counts were recorded for this clonotype. The gene calls are TRBV9 and TRBJ1-4; D is possibly TRBD1 (6 bases). This CDR3 comprises 14 residues. In germline, CDR1 is SGDLS, CDR2 YYNGEE. V was pared by 2 bases and J by 5 bases, with 10 bases between. The CDR3 sequence is CASSVSQGNEKLFF. In DNA, the CDR3 is TGTGCCAGCAGCGTCTCACAGGGAAATGAAAAACTGTTTTTT.

This clonotype has a count of ten or more. The chain carries TRBV18 and TRBJ2-7, with D hard to call. V was cut by 2 bases and J by 1 base, with 6 bases left in between. Per germline, CDR1 KGHSH and CDR2 LQKENI. The CDR3 covers 13 residues. The CDR3 sequence is CASSPMSSYEQYF. The CDR3 coding sequence is TGTGCCAGCTCACCAATGTCTTCCTACGAGCAGTACTTC.

The CDR3 here is CASMREVAGELFF. The CDR3, as DNA: TGTGCCAGCATGAGAGAGGTCGCCGGGGAGCTGTTTTTT. This chain links TRBV6-1 with TRBJ2-2; D gene ambiguous. Trimming pared 7 bases from V and 6 bases from J, leaving 12 bases between. In germline, CDR1 is MNHNS, CDR2 SASEGT. The CDR3 consists of 13 residues.

Comments on this clonotype: A much larger clone differs from this one at a single base, so this may be a read error. V and J are TRBV4-2 and TRBJ1-1; no clear D. CDR1 is LGHNA and CDR2 is YNFKEQ in the germline V gene. The length of the CDR3 is 15 residues. Written as DNA, the CDR3 is TGTGCCGGCAGCCGATTGGACGGTCTGAACACTGAAGCTTTCTTT. Translation gives CAGSRLDGLNTEAFF.

This clonotype was counted ten times or more. The chain recombines TRBV6-1 with TRBJ2-5, with D perhaps matching TRBD2 (5 bases). The germline V gene has CDR1 MNHNS and CDR2 SASEGT. The length of the CDR3 is 14 residues. The germline V and J ends were trimmed by 4 bases and 1 base, with 10 bases remaining between them. CDR3 sequence (DNA): TGTGCCAGCAGTGCCGGGATGGGCCAAGAGACCCAGTACTTC. Translating gives CASSAGMGQETQYF.

This sequence joins TRBV29-1 and TRBJ1-5; D perhaps matches TRBD1 (6 bases). The CDR3 spans 15 residues. Germline V gene lookup returns CDR1 SQVTM and CDR2 ANQGSEA. CDR3 in DNA: TGCAGTGCTAGAACGGACAGCTATAGCAATCAGCCCCAGCATTTT. This encodes CSARTDSYSNQPQHF.

This clonotype was recorded a few times. The chain uses TRBV20-1 and TRBJ1-1, with D hard to call. The CDR3 has 14 amino acids. Germline V gene sequence: CDR1 DFQATT, CDR2 SNEGSKA (reference sequence). V lost 6 bases and J lost 0, with 14 bases in between. The CDR3 loop is CSARLGHLNTEAFF. The CDR3, as DNA: TGCAGTGCGAGACTCGGCCATTTGAACACTGAAGCTTTCTTT.

On this clonotype: The CDR3 does not close with the conserved phenylalanine or tryptophan, likely indicating a read error. The limits of the CDR3 on the DNA are not certain, so only TCRdb's listed CDR3 is given. The chain combines TRBV24-1 with TRBJ1-6; the D call TRBD1 from the table was never checked on the DNA. Germline V gene lookup returns CDR1 KGHDR and CDR2 SFDVKD. Including both end residues, the CDR3 is 9 amino acids long. CDR3: CATSDTRQG.

The chain joins TRBV7-3 to TRBJ1-6; D unclear. V was cut by 5 bases and J by 13 bases, with 21 bases left in between. The CDR3 has 15 residues. Germline CDR1 SGHTA, CDR2 FQGTGA. The CDR3 DNA reads as TGTGCCAGCAGCCGCGGAACAGACTCCTCTAACCCCCTCCACTTT. Translation: CASSRGTDSSNPLHF.

Concerning this clonotype: This may arise from a read error, as a much more abundant clone is one base away. The chain employs TRBV7-6 and TRBJ2-5; the D gene is possibly TRBD2 (5 bases). The CDR3 is made up of 14 amino acids. In germline, CDR1 is SGHVS, CDR2 FNYEAQ. CDR3 amino acids: CASSWTGLVETRYF. CDR3 DNA: TGTGCCAGCAGCTGGACTGGGCTTGTAGAGACCCGGTACTTC.

Remarks on this clonotype: Being one base from a much bigger clone, this may be a read error. The chain combines TRBV9 with TRBJ1-1; D might be TRBD1 (6 bases). V was shortened by 7 bases and J by 3 bases, with 22 bases between the two germline ends. Germline V gene sequence: CDR1 SGDLS, CDR2 YYNGEE. This CDR3 has 16 residues. The CDR3 bases are TGTGCCAGCGGCGGCGACGGGGGCGGGTTAGACACTGAAGCTTTCTTT. Its protein is CASGGDGGGLDTEAFF.

This clonotype has at least ten counts. This chain links TRBV29-1 with TRBJ2-3, with no clear D. This CDR3 comprises 15 residues. V was shortened by 3 bases and J by 4 bases, with 17 bases between the two germline ends. Germline loops: CDR1 SQVTM, CDR2 ANQGSEA. The CDR3 reads CSVDRLATIADTQYF. CDR3 coding DNA: TGCAGCGTTGATAGGTTGGCGACGATAGCAGATACGCAGTATTTT.

This clonotype was counted ten times or more. The chain uses TRBV20-1 and TRBJ1-2; no definite D call. The V gene's germline CDR1 is DFQATT and CDR2 SNEGSKA (reference sequence). The CDR3 has 10 amino acids. With 5 bases removed from V and 8 bases from J, the gap between germline ends came to 9 bases. The CDR3 nucleotides read TGCAGTGCTCACAGCCGGGGCTACACCTTC. This translates into CSAHSRGYTF.